This T cell receptor (beta chain) was sequenced for a study of technical replicates of blood from several donors. This table comes from immunoSEQ multiplex PCR, and its TCRdb copy is limited to in-frame clones, with some not included. The sample lists under 70,000 clones, 80% to 95% occurring once. There are a few counts of this clone. Germline values: CDR1 MDHEN, CDR2 SYDVKM. The CDR3 runs 14 residues. The ends lost 6 bases at V and 3 bases at J; junction bases unmatched: 6. The TCR sequence derives from a human donor in good health. Some clones in this sample may be carry-over from other donors' samples. Sequencing was performed on PBMCs. V usage is TRBV28 and J usage is TRBJ1-2, with 8 bases identical to TRBD1. The DNA of the CDR3 is TGTGCCAGCAGGAGCCAGGGGGCTCACTATGGCTACACCTTC. Its translation: CASRSQGAHYGYTF.